This TCR beta chain was retrieved from a study of radiotherapy plus CTLA-4 blockade in lung cancer. Study as a whole: Among enrolled patients, roughly 17% responded and roughly 28% achieved disease control.

Germline V gene lookup returns CDR1 SQVTM and CDR2 ANQGSEA. Trimming took 4 bases from V and 1 from J, leaving 7 bases between them. The CDR3 length is 12 residues. TCRdb's copy holds only in-frame clones and misses some; the assay was immunoSEQ multiplex PCR. The table shows 75,000 or so clones, with around 82% occurring only once. With ipilimumab providing CTLA-4 blockade, focal radiation was administered to patients who had chemo-refractory metastatic non-small-cell lung cancer. The sequencing used peripheral blood, collected from a patient treated with radiotherapy plus ipilimumab. The TCR comes from a human donor with non-small cell lung cancer who had a complete response to radiotherapy plus ipilimumab. J is TRBJ1-1 and V is TRBV29-1, with D maybe TRBD1 (5 bases). CDR3 DNA sequence: TGCAGCGTTGGAGGGACGAACACTGAAGCTTTCTTT. Its protein is CSVGGTNTEAFF.